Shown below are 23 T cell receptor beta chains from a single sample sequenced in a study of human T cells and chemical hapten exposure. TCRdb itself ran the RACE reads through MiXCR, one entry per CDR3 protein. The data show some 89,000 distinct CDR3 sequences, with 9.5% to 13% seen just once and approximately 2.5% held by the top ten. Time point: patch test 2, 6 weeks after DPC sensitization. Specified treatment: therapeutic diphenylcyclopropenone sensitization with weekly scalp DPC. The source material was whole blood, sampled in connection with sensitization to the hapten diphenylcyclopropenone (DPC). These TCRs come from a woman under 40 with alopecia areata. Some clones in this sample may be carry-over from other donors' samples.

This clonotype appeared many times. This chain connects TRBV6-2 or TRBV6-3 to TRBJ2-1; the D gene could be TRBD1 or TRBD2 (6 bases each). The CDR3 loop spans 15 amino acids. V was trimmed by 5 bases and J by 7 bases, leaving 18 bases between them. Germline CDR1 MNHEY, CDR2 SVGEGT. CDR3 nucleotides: TGTGCCAGCAGTCAACAATCGGGGGCTAGGAATGAGCAGTTCTTC. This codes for CASSQQSGARNEQFF.

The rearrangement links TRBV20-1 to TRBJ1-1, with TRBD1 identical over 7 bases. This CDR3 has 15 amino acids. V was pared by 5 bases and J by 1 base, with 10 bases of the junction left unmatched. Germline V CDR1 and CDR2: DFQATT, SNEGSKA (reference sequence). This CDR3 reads CSAPVWGTANTEAFF. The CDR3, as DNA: TGCAGTGCTCCCGTTTGGGGGACAGCGAACACTGAAGCTTTCTTT.

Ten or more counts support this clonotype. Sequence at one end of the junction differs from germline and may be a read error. The CDR3 here is CASSSIPSGSLYSEQFF. The CDR3 DNA reads TGTGCCAGCAGCTCAATCCCTAGCGGGAGTTTGTACAGTGAGCAGTTCTTC. The V call is TRBV7-2, the J call TRBJ2-1; 10 nucleotides align to TRBD2. Per the germline V gene, CDR1 is SGHTA and CDR2 is FQGNSA. CDR3 size: 17 residues. Drawing the rest from reference TRBV7-2 and TRBJ2-1, the complete variable domain is GAGVSQSPSNKVTEKGKDVELRCDPISGHTALYWYRQSLGQGLEFLIYFQGNSAPDKSGLPSDRFSAERTGGSVSTLTIQRTQQEDSAVYLCASSSIPSGSLYSEQFFGPGTRLTVL.

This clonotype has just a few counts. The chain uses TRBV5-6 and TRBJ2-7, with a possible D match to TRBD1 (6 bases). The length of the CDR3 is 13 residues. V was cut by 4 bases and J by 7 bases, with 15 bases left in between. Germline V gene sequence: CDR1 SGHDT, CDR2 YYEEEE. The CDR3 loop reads CASSRPDRNEQYF. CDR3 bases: TGTGCCAGCAGCCGACCGGACAGAAATGAGCAGTACTTC.

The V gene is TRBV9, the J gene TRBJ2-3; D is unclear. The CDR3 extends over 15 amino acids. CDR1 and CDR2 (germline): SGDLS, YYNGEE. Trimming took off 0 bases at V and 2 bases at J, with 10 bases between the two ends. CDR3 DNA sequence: TGTGCCAGCAGCGTAGAGATGGCAGTCACAGATACGCAGTATTTT. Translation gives CASSVEMAVTDTQYF.

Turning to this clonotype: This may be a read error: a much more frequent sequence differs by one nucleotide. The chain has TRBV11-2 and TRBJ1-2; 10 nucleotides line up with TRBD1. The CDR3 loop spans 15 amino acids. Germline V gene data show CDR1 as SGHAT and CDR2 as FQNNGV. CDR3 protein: CACSLGQGGYYGYTF. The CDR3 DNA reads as TGTGCCTGCAGCCTAGGACAGGGGGGCTACTATGGCTACACCTTC. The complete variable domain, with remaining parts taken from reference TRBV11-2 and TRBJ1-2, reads EAGVAQSPRYKIIEKRQSVAFWCNPISGHATLYWYQQILGQGPKLLIQFQNNGVVDDSQLPKDRFSAERLKGVDSTLKIQPAKLEDSAVYLCACSLGQGGYYGYTFGSGTRLTVV.

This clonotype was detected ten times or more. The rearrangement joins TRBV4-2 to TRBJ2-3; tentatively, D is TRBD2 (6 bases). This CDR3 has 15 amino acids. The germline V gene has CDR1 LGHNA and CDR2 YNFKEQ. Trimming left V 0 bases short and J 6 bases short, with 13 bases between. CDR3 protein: CASSQDWASVDTQYF. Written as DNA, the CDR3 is TGTGCCAGCAGCCAAGATTGGGCTAGCGTGGATACGCAGTATTTT.

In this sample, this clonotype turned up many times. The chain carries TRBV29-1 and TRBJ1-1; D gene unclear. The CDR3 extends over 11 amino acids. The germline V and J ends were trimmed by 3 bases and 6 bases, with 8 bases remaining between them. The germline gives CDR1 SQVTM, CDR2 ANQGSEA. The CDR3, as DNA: TGCAGCGTTGATGCAGGCCCTGAAGCTTTCTTT. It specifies CSVDAGPEAFF.

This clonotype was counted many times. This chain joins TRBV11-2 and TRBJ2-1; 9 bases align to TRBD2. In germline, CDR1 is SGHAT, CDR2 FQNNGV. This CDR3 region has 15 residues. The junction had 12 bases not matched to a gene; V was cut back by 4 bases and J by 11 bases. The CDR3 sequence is CASSYSGSGFGKQFF. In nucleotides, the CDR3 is TGTGCCAGCAGCTATAGCGGGAGCGGCTTTGGTAAGCAGTTCTTC.

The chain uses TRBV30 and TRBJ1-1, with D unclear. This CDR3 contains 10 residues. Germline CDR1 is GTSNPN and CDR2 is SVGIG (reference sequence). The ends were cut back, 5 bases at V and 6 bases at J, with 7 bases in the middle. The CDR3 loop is CAWGRAEAFF. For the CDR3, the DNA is TGTGCCTGGGGGAGGGCTGAAGCTTTCTTT.

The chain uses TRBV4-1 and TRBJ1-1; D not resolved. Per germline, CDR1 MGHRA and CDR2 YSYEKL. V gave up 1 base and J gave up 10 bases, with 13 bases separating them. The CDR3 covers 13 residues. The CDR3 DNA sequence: TGCGCCAGCAGCCAAGTCGGTAGCCAACGAGCTTTCTTT. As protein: CASSQVGSQRAFF.

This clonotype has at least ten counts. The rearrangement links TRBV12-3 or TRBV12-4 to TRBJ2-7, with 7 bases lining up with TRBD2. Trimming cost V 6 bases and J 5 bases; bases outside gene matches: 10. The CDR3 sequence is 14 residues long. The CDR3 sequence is CASSGGGSDHEQYF. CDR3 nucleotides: TGTGCCAGCAGCGGCGGGGGAAGCGACCACGAGCAGTACTTC.

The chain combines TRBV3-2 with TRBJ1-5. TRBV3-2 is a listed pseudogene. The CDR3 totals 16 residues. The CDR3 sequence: CASSQGSTQSNQPQHF. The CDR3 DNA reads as TGTGCCAGCAGCCAAGGCTCGACCCAGAGCAATCAGCCCCAGCATTTT.

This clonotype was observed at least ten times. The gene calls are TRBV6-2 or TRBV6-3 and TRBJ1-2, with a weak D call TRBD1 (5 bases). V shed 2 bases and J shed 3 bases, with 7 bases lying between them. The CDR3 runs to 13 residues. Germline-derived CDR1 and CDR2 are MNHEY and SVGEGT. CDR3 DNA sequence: TGTGCCAGCAGTTACGCGGGGGACTATGGCTACACCTTC. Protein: CASSYAGDYGYTF.

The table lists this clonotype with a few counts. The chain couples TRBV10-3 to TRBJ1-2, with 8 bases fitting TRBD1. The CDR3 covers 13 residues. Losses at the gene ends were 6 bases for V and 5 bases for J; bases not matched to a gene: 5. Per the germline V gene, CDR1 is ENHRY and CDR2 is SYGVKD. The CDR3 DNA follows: TGTGCCATCAGCGTCGGGACAGGTTATGGCTACACCTTC. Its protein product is CAISVGTGYGYTF.

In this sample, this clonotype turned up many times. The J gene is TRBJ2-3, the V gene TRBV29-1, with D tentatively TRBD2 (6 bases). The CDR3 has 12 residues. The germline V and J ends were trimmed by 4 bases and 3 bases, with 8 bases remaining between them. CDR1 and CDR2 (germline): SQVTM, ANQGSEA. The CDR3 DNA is TGCAGCGTTGTCGGGAGTACAGATACGCAGTATTTT. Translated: CSVVGSTDTQYF.

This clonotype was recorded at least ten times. CDR3 protein: CASSYTGTGIDEQFF. For the CDR3, the DNA is TGCGCCAGCAGCTACACCGGGACAGGGATCGATGAGCAGTTCTTC. The rearrangement joins TRBV5-1 to TRBJ2-1; 9 bases map to TRBD1. CDR1 SGHRS and CDR2 YFSETQ come from the germline V gene. The CDR3 totals 15 residues. V lost 3 bases and J lost 8; bases outside the gene matches: 9.

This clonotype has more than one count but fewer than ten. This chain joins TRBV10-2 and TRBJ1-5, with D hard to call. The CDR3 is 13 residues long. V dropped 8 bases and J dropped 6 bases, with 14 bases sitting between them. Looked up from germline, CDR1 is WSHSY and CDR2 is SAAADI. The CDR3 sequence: CASSELGPQPQHF. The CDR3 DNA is TGCGCCAGCTCCGAGTTGGGTCCTCAGCCCCAGCATTTT.

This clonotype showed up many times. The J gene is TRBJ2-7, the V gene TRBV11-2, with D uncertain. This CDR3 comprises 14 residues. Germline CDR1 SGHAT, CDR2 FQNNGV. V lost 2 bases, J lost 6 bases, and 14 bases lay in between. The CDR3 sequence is CASSLSSLPTEQYF. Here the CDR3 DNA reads TGTGCCAGCAGCTTATCGAGTCTCCCGACCGAGCAGTACTTC.

The CDR3 protein is CASRPNGRDNQPQHF. The CDR3 DNA reads as TGTGCAAGTCGCCCAAATGGGAGGGACAATCAGCCCCAGCATTTT. This chain links TRBV12-2 with TRBJ1-5. TRBV12-2 is recorded as a pseudogene. The CDR3 runs 15 residues.

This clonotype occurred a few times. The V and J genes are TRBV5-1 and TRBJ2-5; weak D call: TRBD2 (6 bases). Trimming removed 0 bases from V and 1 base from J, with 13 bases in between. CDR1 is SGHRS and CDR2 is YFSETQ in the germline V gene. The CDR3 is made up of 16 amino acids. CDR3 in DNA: TGCGCCAGCAGCTTGGCCGGGAGAACGTTCCAAGAGACCCAGTACTTC. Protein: CASSLAGRTFQETQYF.

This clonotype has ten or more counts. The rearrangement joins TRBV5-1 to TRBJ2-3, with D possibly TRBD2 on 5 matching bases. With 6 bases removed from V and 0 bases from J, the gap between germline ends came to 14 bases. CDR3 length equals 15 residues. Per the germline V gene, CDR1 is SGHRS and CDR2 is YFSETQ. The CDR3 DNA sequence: TGCGCCAGCACCTCTAACAGCGGAAGCACAGATACGCAGTATTTT. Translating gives CASTSNSGSTDTQYF. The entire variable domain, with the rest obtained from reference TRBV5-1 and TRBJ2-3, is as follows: KAGVTQTPRYLIKTRGQQVTLSCSPISGHRSVSWYQQTPGQGLQFLFEYFSETQRNKGNFPGRFSGRQFSNSRSEMNVSTLELGDSALYLCASTSNSGSTDTQYFGPGTRLTVL.

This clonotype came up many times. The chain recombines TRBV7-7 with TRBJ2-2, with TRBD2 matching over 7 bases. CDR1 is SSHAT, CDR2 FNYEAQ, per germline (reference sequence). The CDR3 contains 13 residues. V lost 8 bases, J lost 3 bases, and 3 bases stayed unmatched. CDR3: CASGGRDTGELFF. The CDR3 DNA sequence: TGTGCCAGCGGAGGGAGGGACACCGGGGAGCTGTTTTTT.